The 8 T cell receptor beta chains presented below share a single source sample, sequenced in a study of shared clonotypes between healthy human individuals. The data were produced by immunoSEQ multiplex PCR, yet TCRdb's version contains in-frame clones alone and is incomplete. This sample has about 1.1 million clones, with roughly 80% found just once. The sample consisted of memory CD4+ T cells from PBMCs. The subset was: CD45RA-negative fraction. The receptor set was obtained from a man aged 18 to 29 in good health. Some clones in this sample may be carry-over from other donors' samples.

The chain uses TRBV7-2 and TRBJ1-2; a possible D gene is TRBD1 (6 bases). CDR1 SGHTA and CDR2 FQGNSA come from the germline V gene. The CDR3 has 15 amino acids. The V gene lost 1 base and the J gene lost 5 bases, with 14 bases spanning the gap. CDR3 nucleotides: TGTGCCAGCAGCTTAGTTTCTGGGGGCGCGTATGGCTACACCTTC. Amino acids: CASSLVSGGAYGYTF. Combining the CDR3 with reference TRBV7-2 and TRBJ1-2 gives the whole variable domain GAGVSQSPSNKVTEKGKDVELRCDPISGHTALYWYRQSLGQGLEFLIYFQGNSAPDKSGLPSDRFSAERTGGSVSTLTIQRTQQEDSAVYLCASSLVSGGAYGYTFGSGTRLTVV.

The CDR3 nucleotides read TGTGCCAGTCAATTCTCTGGAAACACCATATATTTT. Its protein is CASQFSGNTIYF. The chain links TRBV2 to TRBJ1-3; unclear D gene. The ends were cut back, 9 bases at V and 0 bases at J, with 6 bases in the middle. This CDR3 contains 12 residues. Germline values: CDR1 SNHLY, CDR2 FYNNEI.

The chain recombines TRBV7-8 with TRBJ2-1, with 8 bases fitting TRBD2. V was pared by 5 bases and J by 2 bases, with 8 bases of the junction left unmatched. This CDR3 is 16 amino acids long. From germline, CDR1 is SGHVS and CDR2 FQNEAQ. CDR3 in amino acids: CASSPHRGGAYNEQFF. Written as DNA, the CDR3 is TGTGCCAGCAGCCCCCATCGGGGGGGGGCCTACAATGAGCAGTTCTTC.

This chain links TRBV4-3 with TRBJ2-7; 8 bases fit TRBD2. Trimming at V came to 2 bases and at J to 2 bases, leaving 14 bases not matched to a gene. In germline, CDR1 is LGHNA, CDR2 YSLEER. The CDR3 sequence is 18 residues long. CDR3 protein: CASSQSVESGGPPYEQYF. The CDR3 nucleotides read TGCGCCAGCAGCCAATCCGTAGAGTCGGGAGGGCCCCCCTACGAGCAGTACTTC.

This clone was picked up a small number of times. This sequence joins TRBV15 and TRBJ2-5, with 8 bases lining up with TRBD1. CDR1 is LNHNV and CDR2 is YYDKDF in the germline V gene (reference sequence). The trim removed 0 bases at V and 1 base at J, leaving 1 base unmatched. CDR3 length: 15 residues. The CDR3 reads CATSRDTGGQETQYF. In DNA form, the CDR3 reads TGTGCCACCAGCAGAGATACAGGGGGCCAAGAGACCCAGTACTTC.

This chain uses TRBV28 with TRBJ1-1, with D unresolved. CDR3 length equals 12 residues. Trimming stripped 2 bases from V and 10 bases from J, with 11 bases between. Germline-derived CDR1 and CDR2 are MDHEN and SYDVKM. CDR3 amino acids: CASSLRGATAFF. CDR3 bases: TGTGCCAGCAGTTTACGTGGAGCGACAGCTTTCTTT.

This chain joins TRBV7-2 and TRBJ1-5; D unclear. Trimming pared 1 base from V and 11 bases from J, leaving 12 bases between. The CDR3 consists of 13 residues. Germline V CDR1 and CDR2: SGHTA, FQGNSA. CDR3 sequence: CASSLEAPVAQHF. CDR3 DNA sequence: TGTGCCAGCAGCTTAGAAGCCCCAGTTGCCCAGCATTTT.

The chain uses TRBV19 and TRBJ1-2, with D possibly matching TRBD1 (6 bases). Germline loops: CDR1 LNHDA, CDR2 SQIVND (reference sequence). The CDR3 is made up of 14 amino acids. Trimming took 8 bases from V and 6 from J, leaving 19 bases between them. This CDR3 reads CASLPTEGGNGYTF. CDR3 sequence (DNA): TGTGCCAGTCTCCCTACGGAGGGGGGCAATGGCTACACCTTC.